Below, 4 T cell receptor beta chains from the same sample are listed, as sequenced in a study of T cell changes during pregnancy in multiple sclerosis. Profiling relied on immunoSEQ multiplex PCR, and the TCRdb table lists in-frame clones only, not all of them. The data contain under 50,000 clones, roughly 94% of them singletons. Here the sequenced sample was CD8+ T cells from peripheral blood mononuclear cells, taken in the first trimester of pregnancy. All receptors derive from a female donor with multiple sclerosis, enrolled in a pregnancy study.

This chain uses TRBV19 with TRBJ2-1, with 10 bases fitting TRBD2. CDR1 is LNHDA, CDR2 SQIVND, per germline (reference sequence). The CDR3 has 15 amino acids. V gave up 7 bases and J gave up 6 bases; unmatched junction bases: 9. The CDR3: CASIHTGLAPNEQFF. CDR3 sequence (DNA): TGTGCCAGTATCCATACGGGACTAGCGCCCAATGAGCAGTTCTTC.

The chain employs TRBV2 and TRBJ1-1, with a weak D call TRBD1 (6 bases). The germline V and J ends were trimmed by 6 bases and 3 bases, with 20 bases remaining between them. The CDR3 totals 16 residues. CDR1 SNHLY and CDR2 FYNNEI come from the germline V gene. This chain's CDR3 is CASSPPGAGMDTEAFF. The CDR3 DNA sequence: TGTGCCAGCAGCCCCCCAGGGGCCGGGATGGACACTGAAGCTTTCTTT.

The rearrangement links TRBV27 to TRBJ2-7; TRBD1 agrees at 7 bases. Germline CDR1 is MNHEY and CDR2 is SMNVEV (reference sequence). The trim removed 7 bases at V and 3 bases at J, leaving 12 bases unmatched. The CDR3 sequence is 15 residues long. The CDR3 DNA reads as TGTGCCAGCAAAGAATCGGACAGGACTTACTACGAGCAGTACTTC. Protein sequence: CASKESDRTYYEQYF.

The chain links TRBV5-1 to TRBJ2-7; D is undetermined. The length of the CDR3 is 14 residues. Per the germline V gene, CDR1 is SGHRS and CDR2 is YFSETQ. Trimming shortened V by 2 bases and J by 2 bases, and 11 bases separated the two germline ends. The CDR3 sequence: CASSFFGSTYEQYF. For the CDR3, the DNA is TGCGCCAGCAGCTTCTTCGGGTCCACCTACGAGCAGTACTTC.